The TCR beta chain under discussion was sequenced for a study of T-cell reconstitution after alpha-beta-depleted transplantation in children. Overall study results and limits: A year post-transplant, T-cell counts and diversity derived mostly from newly produced T cells. Diversity of TCRbeta at day 60 was high in some patients, arising from surviving recipient T cells and thymic progenitors. The study reportedly traced alpha-beta T cells about two months after transplant to several hundred expanded graft clones.

This clonotype was recorded a few times. Antigen: not known. Unique molecular identifiers tagged the TCRbeta library. TCRdb recomputed calls from the PCR reads with MiXCR, one row per CDR3 protein. The sample contains about 420,000 distinct CDR3 sequences, about 16% of which appear only once. Trimming pared 4 bases from V and 0 bases from J, leaving 17 bases between. The CDR3 is 17 residues long. The V gene's germline CDR1 is MNHEY and CDR2 SVGAGI. The sequence was collected from a boy younger than two who had a stem cell transplant for Wiskott-Aldrich syndrome, so the T cells may come from the graft donor. The chain uses TRBV6-5 and TRBJ2-3; D perhaps matches TRBD1 (6 bases). The starting material was PBMCs, mostly from graft donor cells, obtained 360 days after TCRalphabeta/CD19-depleted stem cell transplant. The CDR3 region has the DNA TGTGCCAGCAGTTCCCCTAGGACAGCCACTAGCACAGATACGCAGTATTTT. It codes for CASSSPRTATSTDTQYF.